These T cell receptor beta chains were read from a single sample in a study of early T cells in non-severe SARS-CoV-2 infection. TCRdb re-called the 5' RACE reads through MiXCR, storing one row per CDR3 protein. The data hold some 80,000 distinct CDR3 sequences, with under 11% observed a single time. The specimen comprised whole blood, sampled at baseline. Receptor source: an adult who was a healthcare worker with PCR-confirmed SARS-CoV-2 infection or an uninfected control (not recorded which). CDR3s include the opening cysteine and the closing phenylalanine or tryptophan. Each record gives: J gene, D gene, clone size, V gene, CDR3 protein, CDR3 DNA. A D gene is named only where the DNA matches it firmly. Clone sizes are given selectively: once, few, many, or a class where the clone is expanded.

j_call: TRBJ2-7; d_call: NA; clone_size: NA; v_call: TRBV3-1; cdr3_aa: CASSLQLGEQYF; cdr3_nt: TGTGCCAGCAGCCTTCAGTTGGGCGAGCAGTACTTC
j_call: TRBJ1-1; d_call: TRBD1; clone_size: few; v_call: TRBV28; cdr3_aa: CASRRDRRLYTEAFF; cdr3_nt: TGTGCCAGTCGACGGGACAGACGTTTGTACACTGAAGCTTTCTTT
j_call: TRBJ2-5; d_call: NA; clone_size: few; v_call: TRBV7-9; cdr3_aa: CASSSFSGEETQYF; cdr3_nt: TGTGCCAGCAGCTCCTTTTCAGGGGAAGAGACCCAGTACTTC
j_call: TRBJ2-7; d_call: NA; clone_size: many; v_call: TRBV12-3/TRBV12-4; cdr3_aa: CASSLFPARSSGLYEQYF; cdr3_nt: TGTGCCAGCAGTTTATTCCCCGCGCGTAGCTCCGGGCTTTACGAGCAGTACTTC
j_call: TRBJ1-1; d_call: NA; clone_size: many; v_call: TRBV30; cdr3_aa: CAWERWTEAFF; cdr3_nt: TGTGCCTGGGAAAGGTGGACTGAAGCTTTCTTT
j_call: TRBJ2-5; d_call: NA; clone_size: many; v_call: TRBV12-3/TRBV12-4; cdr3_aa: CASSQEETQYF; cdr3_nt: TGTGCCAGCAGCCAAGAAGAGACCCAGTACTTC
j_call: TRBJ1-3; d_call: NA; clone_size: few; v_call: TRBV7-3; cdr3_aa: CASSLTVGNTIYF; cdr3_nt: TGTGCCAGCAGCTTAACGGTGGGAAACACCATATATTTT
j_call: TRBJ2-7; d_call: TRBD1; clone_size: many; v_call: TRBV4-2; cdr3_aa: CASSQVGGQVAEQYF; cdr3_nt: TGTGCCAGCAGCCAAGTCGGGGGACAGGTCGCCGAGCAGTACTTC
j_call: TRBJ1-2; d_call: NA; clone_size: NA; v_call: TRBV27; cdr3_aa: CASRKQGWYGYTF; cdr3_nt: TGTGCCAGCAGAAAACAGGGTTGGTATGGCTACACCTTC
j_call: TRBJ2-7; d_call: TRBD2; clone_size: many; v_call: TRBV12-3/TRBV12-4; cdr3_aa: CASSLVRGLAGGNEQYF; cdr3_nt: TGTGCCAGCAGTTTGGTCAGGGGGCTAGCGGGAGGTAACGAGCAGTACTTC
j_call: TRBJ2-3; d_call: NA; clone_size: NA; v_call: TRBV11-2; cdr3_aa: CASSPTGGWADTQYF; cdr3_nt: TGTGCCAGCAGCCCCACGGGTGGTTGGGCAGATACGCAGTATTTT
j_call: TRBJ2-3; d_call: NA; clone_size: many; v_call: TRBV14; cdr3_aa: CASSQEGVVDTQYF; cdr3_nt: TGTGCCAGCAGCCAAGAGGGGGTTGTGGATACGCAGTATTTT
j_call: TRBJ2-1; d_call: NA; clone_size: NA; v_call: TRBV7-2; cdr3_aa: CASRYSTRSYNEQFF; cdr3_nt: TGTGCCAGCAGATATAGCACCCGCTCCTACAATGAGCAGTTCTTC
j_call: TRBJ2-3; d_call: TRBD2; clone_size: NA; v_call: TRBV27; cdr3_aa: CASSLNPSGADTQYF; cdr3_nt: TGTGCCAGCAGTTTAAACCCTAGCGGGGCAGATACGCAGTATTTT
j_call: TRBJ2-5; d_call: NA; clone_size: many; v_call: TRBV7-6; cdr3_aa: CASTSGGPISGETQYF; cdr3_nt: TGTGCCAGCACATCTGGGGGCCCGATTTCTGGGGAGACCCAGTACTTC
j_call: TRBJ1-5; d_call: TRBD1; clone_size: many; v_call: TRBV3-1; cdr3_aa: CASSPGTGFQPQHF; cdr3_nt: TGTGCCAGCAGCCCCGGGACAGGGTTTCAGCCCCAGCATTTT
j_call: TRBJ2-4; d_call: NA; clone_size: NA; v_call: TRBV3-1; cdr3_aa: CASSQGNKNIQYF; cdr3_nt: TGTGCCAGCAGCCAAGGTAACAAAAACATTCAGTACTTC
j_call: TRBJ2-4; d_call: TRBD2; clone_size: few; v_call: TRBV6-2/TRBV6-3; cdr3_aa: CASSLRAGVYSIQYF; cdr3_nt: TGTGCCAGCAGCCTTCGAGCGGGAGTGTATAGCATTCAGTACTTC
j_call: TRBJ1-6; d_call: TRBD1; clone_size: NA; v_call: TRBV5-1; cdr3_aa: CASSGTGPYNSPLHF; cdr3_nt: TGCGCCAGCAGCGGGACAGGGCCGTATAATTCACCCCTCCACTTT
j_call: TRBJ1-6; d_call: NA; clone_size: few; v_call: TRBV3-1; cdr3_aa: CASSQPVSGVRNSPLHF; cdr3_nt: TGTGCCAGCAGCCAACCCGTTTCAGGGGTTCGGAATTCACCCCTCCACTTT
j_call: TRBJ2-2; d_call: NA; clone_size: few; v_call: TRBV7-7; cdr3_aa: CASSPSRSTGELFF; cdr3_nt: TGTGCCAGCAGCCCCAGCAGGAGCACCGGGGAGCTGTTTTTT
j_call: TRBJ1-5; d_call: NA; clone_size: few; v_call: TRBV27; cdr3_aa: CASSFTFGNQPQHF; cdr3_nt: TGTGCCAGCAGTTTCACTTTCGGGAATCAGCCCCAGCATTTT
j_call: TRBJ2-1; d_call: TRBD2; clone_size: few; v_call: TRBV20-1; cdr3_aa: CSARTTAGPPANNEQFF; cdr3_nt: TGCAGTGCTAGAACAACAGCGGGACCCCCGGCGAACAATGAGCAGTTCTTC
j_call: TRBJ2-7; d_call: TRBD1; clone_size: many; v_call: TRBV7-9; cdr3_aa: CASSFGQEEYF; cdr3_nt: TGTGCCAGCAGCTTTGGACAGGAAGAGTACTTC
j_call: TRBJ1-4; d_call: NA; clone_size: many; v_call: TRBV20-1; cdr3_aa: CSAIDVGEKLFF; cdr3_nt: TGCAGTGCTATTGACGTCGGGGAAAAACTGTTTTTT
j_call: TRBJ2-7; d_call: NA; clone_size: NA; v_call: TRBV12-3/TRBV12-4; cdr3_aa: CASSELFYEQYF; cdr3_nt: TGTGCCAGCAGTGAACTCTTTTACGAGCAGTACTTC
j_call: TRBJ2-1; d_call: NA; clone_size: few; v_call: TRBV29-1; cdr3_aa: CSVVYVAYNEQFF; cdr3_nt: TGCAGCGTAGTCTACGTGGCCTACAATGAGCAGTTCTTC
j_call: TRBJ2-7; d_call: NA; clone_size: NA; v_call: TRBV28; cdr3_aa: CASSQQPGNEQYF; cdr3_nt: TGTGCCAGCAGCCAACAGCCGGGGAACGAGCAGTACTTC
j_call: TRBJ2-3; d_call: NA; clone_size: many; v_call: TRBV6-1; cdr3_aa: CATSLAGNPADTQYF; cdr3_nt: TGTGCCACCTCCCTAGCCGGTAATCCCGCAGATACGCAGTATTTT
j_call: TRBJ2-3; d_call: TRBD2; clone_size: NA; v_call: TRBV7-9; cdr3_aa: CASSPGGLREDTQYF; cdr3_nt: TGTGCCAGCAGCCCCGGGGGGTTGCGAGAAGATACGCAGTATTTT
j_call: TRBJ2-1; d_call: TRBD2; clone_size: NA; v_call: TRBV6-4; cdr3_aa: CASSRLAGNNEQFF; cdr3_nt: TGTGCCAGCAGCAGACTAGCGGGCAACAATGAGCAGTTCTTC
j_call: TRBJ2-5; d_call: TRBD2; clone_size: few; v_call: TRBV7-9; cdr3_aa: CASSGMGLAAETQYF; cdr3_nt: TGTGCCAGCAGCGGTATGGGACTAGCGGCGGAGACCCAGTACTTC
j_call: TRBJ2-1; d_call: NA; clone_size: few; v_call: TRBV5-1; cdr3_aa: CASSLGGTDRNNEQFF; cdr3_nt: TGCGCCAGCAGCCTGGGGGGGACCGACAGGAACAATGAGCAGTTCTTC